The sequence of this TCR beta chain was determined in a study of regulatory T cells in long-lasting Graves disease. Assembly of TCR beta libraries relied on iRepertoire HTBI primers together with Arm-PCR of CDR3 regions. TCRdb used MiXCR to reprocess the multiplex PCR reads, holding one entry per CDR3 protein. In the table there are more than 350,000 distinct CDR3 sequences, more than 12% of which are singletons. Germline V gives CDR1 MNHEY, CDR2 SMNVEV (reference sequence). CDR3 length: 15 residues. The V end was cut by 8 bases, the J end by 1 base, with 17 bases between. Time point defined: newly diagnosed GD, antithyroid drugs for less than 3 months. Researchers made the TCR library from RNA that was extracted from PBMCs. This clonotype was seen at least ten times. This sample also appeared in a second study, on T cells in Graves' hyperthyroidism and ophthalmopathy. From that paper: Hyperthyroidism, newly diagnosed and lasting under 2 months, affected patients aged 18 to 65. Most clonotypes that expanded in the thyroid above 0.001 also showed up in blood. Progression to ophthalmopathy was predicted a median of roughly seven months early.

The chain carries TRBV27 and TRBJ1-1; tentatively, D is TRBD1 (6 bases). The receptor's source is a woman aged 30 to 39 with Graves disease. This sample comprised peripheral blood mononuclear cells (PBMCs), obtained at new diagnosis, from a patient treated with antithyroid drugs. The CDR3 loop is CASGWRDTWNTEAFF. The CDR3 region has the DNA TGTGCCAGCGGTTGGAGGGACACCTGGAACACTGAAGCTTTCTTT.